This section outlines one T cell receptor beta chain sequence together with its context. Germline CDR1 and CDR2: SNHLY and FYNNEI. Losses at the gene ends were 10 bases for V and 8 bases for J; bases not matched to a gene: 6. The CDR3 contains 11 residues. Membership in each cohort depended on participant-reported clinical history. The data belong to a study of blood T cell repertoires in COVID-19. About the study: Whether acute or convalescent, the COVID-19 samples came from the United States, Italy and Spain. Sources were T cells, B-cell-depleted T cells, or PBMCs; the material itself was cDNA or gDNA.

TCRdb's copy holds only in-frame clones and misses some; the assay was immunoSEQ multiplex PCR. The sample includes under 300,000 clones, about 90% of them seen just once. This rearrangement joins TRBV2 to TRBJ1-1; TRBD1 matches at 8 bases. Material: PBMCs or T cells enriched from blood (not recorded which). The receptor was isolated from a woman aged 40 to 50 who had been exposed to COVID-19. The CDR3 reads CAIQGAWEAFF. The CDR3 DNA reads as TGTGCCATTCAGGGGGCATGGGAAGCTTTCTTT.